This passage covers 20 T cell receptor beta chains from one sample sequenced in a study of cytomegalovirus exposure and HLA in healthy donors. Only in-frame clones appear in the TCRdb table, and some are missing; sequencing was by immunoSEQ multiplex PCR. The data hold around 140,000 clones, with approximately 88% observed a single time. The sequencing sample was made of PBMCs. Source of these receptors: a man aged 18 to 29 in good health and CMV-seropositive.

This clone was seen just once. This rearrangement joins TRBV5-1 to TRBJ2-5; 14 bases fit TRBD2. The J segment lost 5 bases and the V segment lost 5 bases, leaving 11 bases of the junction unmatched. The germline V gene encodes CDR1 SGHRS and CDR2 YFSETQ. The CDR3 totals 17 residues. The CDR3 reads CASSERLAGGPGETQYF. The CDR3 DNA sequence: TGCGCCAGCAGTGAAAGACTAGCGGGGGGGCCGGGGGAGACCCAGTACTTC.

With regard to this clone: This specimen includes other DNA sequences encoding the same CDR3. The rearrangement uses TRBV6-5 and TRBJ2-6; tentatively, D is TRBD2 (5 bases). Germline V gives CDR1 MNHEY, CDR2 SVGAGI. The CDR3 extends over 15 amino acids. Between the trimmed V and J ends, which lost 2 bases and 3 bases, there was a span of 8 bases. The DNA of the CDR3 is TGTGCCAGCAGTTACCGGGGAAGTGGGGCCAACGTCCTGACTTTC. Protein: CASSYRGSGANVLTF.

The genes are TRBV4-1 and TRBJ1-2; 10 bases match TRBD1. The germline V gene encodes CDR1 MGHRA and CDR2 YSYEKL. This CDR3 region has 17 residues. V gave up 3 bases and J gave up 5 bases; unmatched junction bases: 12. The CDR3: CASSHSAWDRGEYGYTF. For the CDR3, the DNA is TGCGCCAGCAGCCACTCAGCCTGGGACAGGGGAGAGTATGGCTACACCTTC.

The chain is built from TRBV7-2 and TRBJ2-1, with TRBD2 as a possible D gene (6 bases). The CDR3 spans 14 residues. Germline V CDR1 and CDR2: SGHTA, FQGNSA. Trimming cost V 1 base and J 6 bases, with 10 bases left between them. In DNA form, the CDR3 reads TGTGCCAGCAGCTTAGTGGGGGGAATCAATGAGCAGTTCTTC. It yields the protein CASSLVGGINEQFF. The full variable domain, rest sourced from reference TRBV7-2 and TRBJ2-1, is GAGVSQSPSNKVTEKGKDVELRCDPISGHTALYWYRQSLGQGLEFLIYFQGNSAPDKSGLPSDRFSAERTGGSVSTLTIQRTQQEDSAVYLCASSLVGGINEQFFGPGTRLTVL.

This clone was picked up a small number of times. The gene calls are TRBV7-6 and TRBJ1-6, with 7 bases identical to TRBD1. The germline CDR1 and CDR2 sequences are SGHVS and FNYEAQ. The CDR3 has 14 residues. V lost 5 bases and J lost 8; bases outside the gene matches: 6. CDR3 sequence reads: CASSLTGLYSPLHF. The CDR3 DNA follows: TGTGCCAGCAGCCTGACAGGGCTCTATTCACCCCTCCACTTT.

This rearrangement joins TRBV11-2 to TRBJ2-7, with D perhaps matching TRBD2 (5 bases). This CDR3 is 15 amino acids long. Trimming cost V 0 bases and J 0 bases, with 9 bases left between them. Germline values: CDR1 SGHAT, CDR2 FQNNGV. CDR3 in amino acids: CASSLEAASSYEQYF. The CDR3 nucleotides are TGTGCCAGCAGCTTAGAAGCGGCGAGCTCCTACGAGCAGTACTTC.

This clone was counted a single time. The rearrangement uses TRBV11-2 and TRBJ2-1; D is unclear. This CDR3 spans 13 amino acids. The germline CDR1 and CDR2 sequences are SGHAT and FQNNGV. V lost 4 bases to trimming and J lost 11 bases, with 15 bases between them. CDR3 bases: TGTGCCAGCAGCTCGCCCGGAGTAGATAAGCAGTTCTTC. Its protein is CASSSPGVDKQFF.

This clone was detected only once. The chain employs TRBV5-1 and TRBJ2-1; D is unresolved. The ends were cut back, 4 bases at V and 9 bases at J, with 17 bases in the middle. CDR1 is SGHRS and CDR2 is YFSETQ in the germline V gene. The CDR3 consists of 14 residues. The CDR3 DNA reads as TGCGCCAGCAGCGATACTGCTGGAGCCGGTGAGCAGTTCTTC. Translation gives CASSDTAGAGEQFF. The full variable domain, with the rest looked up from reference TRBV5-1 and TRBJ2-1, is KAGVTQTPRYLIKTRGQQVTLSCSPISGHRSVSWYQQTPGQGLQFLFEYFSETQRNKGNFPGRFSGRQFSNSRSEMNVSTLELGDSALYLCASSDTAGAGEQFFGPGTRLTVL.

This clone was picked up many times. The chain uses TRBV30 and TRBJ1-2; 7 bases align to TRBD1. V lost 4 bases and J lost 9; bases outside the gene matches: 14. The CDR3 extends over 14 amino acids. CDR1 GTSNPN and CDR2 SVGIG come from the germline V gene (reference sequence). CDR3 sequence reads: CAWTETGVAVSYTF. CDR3 DNA sequence: TGTGCCTGGACCGAAACAGGGGTTGCGGTTAGCTACACCTTC. Full variable domain (remainder filled in from reference TRBV30 and TRBJ1-2): SQTIHQWPATLVQPVGSPLSLECTVEGTSNPNLYWYRQAAGRGLQLLFYSVGIGQISSEVPQNLSASRPQDRQFILSSKKLLLSDSGFYLCAWTETGVAVSYTFGSGTRLTVV.

This chain uses TRBV2 with TRBJ2-3, with TRBD2 identical over 8 bases. The CDR3 length is 14 residues. Germline V gene data show CDR1 as SNHLY and CDR2 as FYNNEI. V gave up 10 bases and J gave up 2 bases; unmatched junction bases: 8. CDR3 residues: CATSQGLATDTQYF. The CDR3 DNA sequence: TGTGCCACCTCCCAAGGACTAGCCACAGATACGCAGTATTTT.

The rearrangement uses TRBV19 and TRBJ2-1; D ambiguous. The CDR3 totals 15 residues. Germline assignment: CDR1 LNHDA and CDR2 SQIVND (reference sequence). V lost 2 bases to trimming and J lost 4 bases, with 12 bases between them. CDR3 loop: CASSIRPEDYNEQFF. CDR3 coding DNA: TGTGCCAGTAGTATAAGGCCTGAGGATTACAATGAGCAGTTCTTC.

The chain joins TRBV7-2 to TRBJ2-1, with D perhaps TRBD1 (7 bases). The V end was cut by 3 bases, the J end by 6 bases, with 12 bases between. Per the germline V gene, CDR1 is SGHTA and CDR2 is FQGNSA. This CDR3 has 14 residues. The CDR3 bases are TGTGCCAGCAGCTTGGACTACAGGGGCAATGAGCAGTTCTTC. It is translated as CASSLDYRGNEQFF.

This sequence joins TRBV4-1 and TRBJ2-5; the match to TRBD2 covers 10 bases. This CDR3 has 18 residues. V lost 3 bases to trimming and J lost 2 bases; unmatched junction nucleotides: 12. Germline V CDR1 and CDR2: MGHRA, YSYEKL. CDR3 in DNA: TGCGCCAGCAGCCAGTGGGGGCTAGCGGGGGCCCTTCAAGAGACCCAGTACTTC. This codes for CASSQWGLAGALQETQYF.

The chain uses TRBV6-5 and TRBJ1-1, with D possibly being TRBD1 (5 bases). The V and J ends lost 4 bases and 1 base respectively, with 10 bases between them. CDR3 length: 14 amino acids. CDR1 and CDR2 (germline): MNHEY, SVGAGI. CDR3 region: CASSFRTTNTEAFF. CDR3 nucleotide sequence: TGTGCCAGCAGTTTTCGGACAACGAACACTGAAGCTTTCTTT.

The rearrangement uses TRBV4-1 and TRBJ1-2; a possible D gene is TRBD1 (6 bases). V lost 4 bases, J lost 9 bases, and 21 bases lay in between. The germline V gene has CDR1 MGHRA and CDR2 YSYEKL. This CDR3 is 15 amino acids long. The CDR3 DNA follows: TGCGCCAGCAGCCGGACAGCGGGGGGCGCGGATAGCTACACCTTC. This sequence encodes CASSRTAGGADSYTF.

The V gene is TRBV27, the J gene TRBJ1-2; D might be TRBD1 (5 bases). The CDR3 has 13 amino acids. V was trimmed by 4 bases and J by 8 bases, leaving 14 bases between them. The germline V gene has CDR1 MNHEY and CDR2 SMNVEV (reference sequence). CDR3 sequence: CASSSTDRFGYTF. The CDR3 nucleotides are TGTGCCAGCAGTTCGACTGACAGATTCGGCTACACCTTC.

The count of this clone is one. The chain recombines TRBV7-9 with TRBJ2-5; no clear D. Germline assignment: CDR1 SEHNR and CDR2 FQNEAQ (reference sequence). Deletions cut 7 bases from V and 5 bases from J, with 8 bases between. There are 11 residues in the CDR3. The CDR3 sequence: CASKVRETQYF. The DNA for the CDR3 is TGTGCCAGCAAAGTGCGGGAGACCCAGTACTTC.

As regards this clone: Different DNA sequences within this sample yield the same CDR3. The V and J genes are TRBV2 and TRBJ2-7; TRBD2 might be the D (5 bases). The V gene's germline CDR1 is SNHLY and CDR2 FYNNEI. The CDR3 contains 15 residues. Trimming pared 1 base from V and 5 bases from J, leaving 15 bases between. The CDR3 sequence: CASSEEARRGNEQYF. In nucleotides, the CDR3 is TGTGCCAGCAGTGAAGAAGCGAGGCGAGGGAACGAGCAGTACTTC.

J is TRBJ1-1 and V is TRBV7-2; TRBD1 is a possible D gene (5 bases). Germline values: CDR1 SGHTA, CDR2 FQGNSA. The CDR3 is 14 amino acids. Trimming removed 4 bases at V and 2 bases at J, with 11 bases between. As DNA, the CDR3 is TGTGCCAGCAGCTCGCTGACAGCTAACACTGAAGCTTTCTTT. Translation gives CASSSLTANTEAFF.

The sample holds one count of this clone. V gene TRBV5-4 combines with J gene TRBJ1-2; 7 bases are shared with TRBD1. The CDR3 extends over 13 amino acids. From germline, CDR1 is SGHNT and CDR2 YYREEE (reference sequence). V gave up 5 bases and J gave up 13 bases; unmatched junction bases: 14. The chain's CDR3 is CASRPDRVALCTF. The CDR3 region has the DNA TGTGCCAGCAGACCAGACAGGGTAGCCCTTTGCACCTTC. Full variable domain (missing parts from reference TRBV5-4 and TRBJ1-2): ETGVTQSPTHLIKTRGQQVTLRCSSQSGHNTVSWYQQALGQGPQFIFQYYREEENGRGNFPPRFSGLQFPNYSSELNVNALELDDSALYLCASRPDRVALCTFGSGTRLTVV.